These 24 T cell receptor beta chains originate from one sample sequenced in a study of T cells after yellow fever vaccination. Each CDR3 protein is one row after TCRdb ran MiXCR on the 5' RACE reads. The sample shows a few hundred thousand distinct CDR3 sequences, about 5.2% of them seen only once. The sample in question was CD4+ T cells sorted from PBMCs, obtained on the day of the yellow fever booster vaccination. These receptor sequences come from a man younger than 30 who received the YFV17D yellow fever vaccine.

V usage is TRBV5-5 and J usage is TRBJ1-3; D uncertain. Germline values: CDR1 SGHKS, CDR2 YYEKEE (reference sequence). The V end lost 0 bases, the J end lost 0 bases, and 19 bases lay between the germline ends. This CDR3 spans 19 amino acids. DNA for the CDR3: TGTGCCAGCAGCTTGGCTACGGCGGCCACAAGACTCTCTGGAAACACCATATATTTT. It translates to CASSLATAATRLSGNTIYF.

This clonotype has only a few counts. V usage is TRBV5-1 and J usage is TRBJ2-1; TRBD2 is a possible D gene (5 bases). Trimming left V 4 bases short and J 0 bases short, with 17 bases between. The CDR3 covers 17 residues. From germline, CDR1 is SGHRS and CDR2 YFSETQ. The CDR3 loop is CASSPRIDYSSYNEQFF. DNA for the CDR3: TGCGCCAGCAGCCCGAGGATTGACTACAGCTCCTACAATGAGCAGTTCTTC. The full variable domain, in which reference TRBV5-1 and TRBJ2-1 provide the parts outside the CDR3, is KAGVTQTPRYLIKTRGQQVTLSCSPISGHRSVSWYQQTPGQGLQFLFEYFSETQRNKGNFPGRFSGRQFSNSRSEMNVSTLELGDSALYLCASSPRIDYSSYNEQFFGPGTRLTVL.

This clonotype was counted many times. The DNA for the CDR3 is TGTGCCAGCAGTTTTGGGACTTCCCAAGAGACCCAGTACTTC. Protein: CASSFGTSQETQYF. The rearrangement links TRBV6-6 to TRBJ2-5; a possible D gene is TRBD2 (6 bases). Trimming pared 4 bases from V and 1 base from J, leaving 10 bases between. CDR3 length: 14 residues. CDR1 is MNHNY and CDR2 is SVGAGI in the germline V gene (reference sequence).

In this sample, this clonotype turned up many times. The V and J genes are TRBV6-5 and TRBJ1-4; no reliable D call. There are 13 residues in the CDR3. The V gene's germline CDR1 is MNHEY and CDR2 SVGAGI. V was clipped by 11 bases and J by 7 bases, with 17 bases between them. CDR3 in amino acids: CASRLGRREKLFF. The CDR3 DNA is TGTGCCTCGCGGTTGGGGAGGCGTGAAAAACTGTTTTTT.

The sample holds many counts of this clonotype. The chain has TRBV6-2 or TRBV6-3 and TRBJ2-7; 12 nucleotides agree with TRBD2. V trimming: 6 bases; J trimming: 6 bases; junction bases outside the gene matches: 21. Per germline, CDR1 MNHEY and CDR2 SVGEGT. CDR3 length: 19 amino acids. The CDR3 nucleotides read TGTGCCAGCAGATCCGCCGGGACTAGCGGGCCCCACGGAGGGCGCGAGCAGTACTTC. Translated: CASRSAGTSGPHGGREQYF.

This clonotype occurred many times. J is TRBJ1-1 and V is TRBV29-1; TRBD1 matches at 9 bases. The trim removed 4 bases at V and 4 bases at J, leaving 7 bases unmatched. The CDR3 has 14 residues. Looked up from germline, CDR1 is SQVTM and CDR2 is ANQGSEA. The CDR3 sequence is CSVVLLQGATEAFF. The CDR3 region has the DNA TGCAGCGTTGTACTTCTACAGGGGGCCACTGAAGCTTTCTTT.

This clonotype was observed at least ten times. The rearrangement links TRBV12-3 or TRBV12-4 to TRBJ1-6; D gene uncertain. V lost 4 bases and J lost 7, with 11 bases in between. The CDR3 loop spans 14 amino acids. The CDR3 bases are TGTGCCAGCAGTTGGTCTGGGCCGAATTCACCCCTCCACTTT. Encoded protein: CASSWSGPNSPLHF.

J is TRBJ1-3 and V is TRBV7-9; D is perhaps TRBD1 (6 bases). The length of the CDR3 is 18 residues. The V and J ends lost 4 bases and 0 bases respectively, with 19 bases between them. Germline V gene sequence: CDR1 SEHNR, CDR2 FQNEAQ (reference sequence). DNA of the CDR3: TGTGCCAGCAGCTCACGGGAGGGGGGAAAAAGCTCTGGAAACACCATATATTTT. Protein sequence: CASSSREGGKSSGNTIYF.

This clonotype has only a few counts. The chain is built from TRBV18 and TRBJ1-3; maybe TRBD1 (5 bases). CDR1 and CDR2 from the germline V gene are KGHSH and LQKENI. Deletions cut 1 base from V and 2 bases from J, with 9 bases between. The CDR3 length is 15 residues. The CDR3 sequence: CASSPLAGTGNTIYF. The CDR3 DNA reads TGTGCCAGCTCACCACTCGCAGGGACTGGAAACACCATATATTTT. The entire variable domain, with the rest obtained from reference TRBV18 and TRBJ1-3, is as follows: NAGVMQNPRHLVRRRGQEARLRCSPMKGHSHVYWYRQLPEEGLKFMVYLQKENIIDESGMPKERFSAEFPKEGPSILRIQQVVRGDSAAYFCASSPLAGTGNTIYFGEGSWLTVV.

This chain uses TRBV10-3 with TRBJ2-7, with TRBD1 as a possible D gene (6 bases). The germline V and J ends were trimmed by 2 bases and 3 bases, with 14 bases remaining between them. This CDR3 is built from 15 residues. Germline V gives CDR1 ENHRY, CDR2 SYGVKD. This chain's CDR3 is CAISEGRGEYYEQYV. Here the CDR3 DNA reads TGTGCCATCAGTGAGGGCAGGGGAGAATACTACGAGCAGTACGTC.

This clonotype was seen a few times. V is TRBV11-2 and J is TRBJ2-7; the D is unclear. There are 16 residues in the CDR3. The germline V gene has CDR1 SGHAT and CDR2 FQNNGV. CDR3 in amino acids: CASSLDGEAFSYEQYV. The DNA of the CDR3 is TGTGCCAGCAGCCTAGACGGTGAGGCTTTTAGCTACGAGCAGTACGTC.

This clonotype has ten or more counts. This chain connects TRBV6-5 to TRBJ2-4; D might be TRBD1 or TRBD2, each matching 7 bases. From germline, CDR1 is MNHEY and CDR2 SVGAGI. V was cut by 8 bases and J by 2 bases, with 19 bases left in between. The CDR3 consists of 16 residues. CDR3 residues: CASGVGGGATKNIQYF. The CDR3, as DNA: TGTGCCAGCGGGGTGGGAGGGGGCGCGACCAAAAACATTCAGTACTTC.

The table lists this clonotype with a few counts. This chain connects TRBV5-1 to TRBJ2-7; weak D call: TRBD1 (5 bases). Trimming pared 1 base from V and 7 bases from J, leaving 15 bases between. CDR3 length: 14 amino acids. Germline values: CDR1 SGHRS, CDR2 YFSETQ. DNA of the CDR3: TGCGCCAGCAGCTTGTTGGGGCAGGGTGGGGAGCAGTACTTC. It is translated as CASSLLGQGGEQYF.

The table lists this clonotype with a few counts. The rearrangement links TRBV20-1 to TRBJ2-5, with 13 nucleotides matching TRBD2. Germline CDR1 is DFQATT and CDR2 is SNEGSKA (reference sequence). There are 14 residues in the CDR3. V trimming: 6 bases; J trimming: 1 base; junction bases outside the gene matches: 2. CDR3 nucleotide sequence: TGCAGTGCCGGACTAGCGGGGGTCCAAGAGACCCAGTACTTC. It is translated as CSAGLAGVQETQYF.

The V call is TRBV9, the J call TRBJ1-1; D is unclear. In germline, CDR1 is SGDLS, CDR2 YYNGEE. Trimming took 4 bases from V and 1 from J, leaving 14 bases between them. The CDR3 contains 15 residues. The CDR3 sequence is CASSRKGRENTEAFF. The CDR3, as DNA: TGTGCCAGCAGCCGCAAAGGGCGGGAGAACACTGAAGCTTTCTTT.

A few counts support this clonotype. CDR3 nucleotides: TGCAGTGCTAGCCGGGACCGGAGTAGCTGGGGGCAGTTCTTC. Encoded protein: CSASRDRSSWGQFF. The rearrangement uses TRBV20-1 and TRBJ2-1; TRBD1 or TRBD2 may be the D gene (5 bases each). The CDR3 runs 14 residues. V dropped 3 bases and J dropped 12 bases, with 21 bases sitting between them. Germline loops: CDR1 DFQATT, CDR2 SNEGSKA (reference sequence).

CDR3 protein: CASSLVGNEQYV. CDR3 sequence (DNA): TGTGCCAGCAGTTTAGTGGGAAACGAGCAGTACGTC. The chain is built from TRBV12-3 or TRBV12-4 and TRBJ2-7; D gene unclear. This CDR3 has 12 residues. V lost 1 base and J 5 bases, leaving 6 bases between the germline ends.

This clonotype was seen a handful of times. The CDR3 loop reads CASSGGGQDVETQYF. The CDR3 DNA is TGTGCCAGCAGCGGCGGCGGTCAGGACGTAGAGACCCAGTACTTC. V gene TRBV9 combines with J gene TRBJ2-5, with D unresolved. Germline V gene data show CDR1 as SGDLS and CDR2 as YYNGEE. The CDR3 has 15 amino acids. V was cut by 3 bases and J by 4 bases, with 16 bases left in between.

The genes are TRBV28 and TRBJ2-3; a weak D match, TRBD1 (6 bases). V was trimmed by 4 bases and J by 3 bases, leaving 11 bases between them. Germline CDR1 MDHEN, CDR2 SYDVKM. The CDR3 runs to 14 residues. CDR3 sequence (DNA): TGTGCCAGCAGTTCGTCGCAGGGGACAGATACGCAGTATTTT. The encoded protein is CASSSSQGTDTQYF.

This clonotype was seen only a few times. This rearrangement joins TRBV23-1 to TRBJ2-7; a possible D gene is TRBD1 (6 bases). TRBV23-1 is classed as an ORF, of uncertain function. Trimming took off 7 bases at V and 3 bases at J, with 10 bases between the two ends. The CDR3 sequence is 12 residues long. CDR3 nucleotide sequence: TGCGCCAGCACTCAGGGGTGCTACGAGCAGTACGTC. It encodes CASTQGCYEQYV.

This clonotype has only a few counts. The rearrangement uses TRBV7-2 and TRBJ2-1; the match to TRBD2 covers 12 bases. Germline values: CDR1 SGHTA, CDR2 FQGNSA. V gave up 6 bases and J gave up 11 bases; unmatched junction bases: 8. This CDR3 has 14 amino acids. The CDR3 region is CASRSGTSGPKQFF. The DNA for the CDR3 is TGTGCCAGCAGATCCGGGACTAGCGGGCCAAAGCAGTTCTTC.

This clonotype was detected only a few times. The chain joins TRBV6-6 to TRBJ2-2; 9 nucleotides match TRBD2. Unmatched junction bases numbered 6, after V lost 2 bases and J lost 5 bases. The CDR3 extends over 16 amino acids. Germline V lookup: CDR1 MNHNY, CDR2 SVGAGI (reference sequence). CDR3 nucleotides: TGTGCCAGCAGTTACACTGGACTAGCGACAACCGGGGAGCTGTTTTTT. This encodes CASSYTGLATTGELFF.

This clonotype was observed a few times. J is TRBJ1-6 and V is TRBV5-4; a possible D gene is TRBD1 (6 bases). Trimming removed 5 bases from V and 8 bases from J, with 11 bases in between. The CDR3 sequence is 13 residues long. Germline assignment: CDR1 SGHNT and CDR2 YYREEE (reference sequence). Here the CDR3 reads CASSQNRDSPLHF. The CDR3 nucleotides read TGTGCCAGCAGTCAGAACAGGGATTCACCCCTCCACTTT.

This chain links TRBV15 with TRBJ2-3; 11 positions match TRBD2. With V trimmed by 3 bases and J by 8 bases, 10 bases remained unmatched. The CDR3 is 16 amino acids. CDR1 LNHNV and CDR2 YYDKDF come from the germline V gene (reference sequence). This CDR3 reads CATSSGSGGGRGTQYF. CDR3 sequence (DNA): TGTGCCACCAGCAGCGGTAGCGGGGGGGGCCGAGGTACGCAGTATTTT.